Detailed here is one TCR beta chain. Antigen: not known. The source of the sample is a study of OX40 agonist ivuxolimab in advanced cancers. For the study at large: Partial responses were recorded for three patients, including one with hepatocellular carcinoma and two with cutaneous melanoma. Study conclusions and caveats: Low normalized T-cell clonal expansion was additionally recorded for some nonresponders.

This CDR3 is built from 13 residues. V was pared by 1 base and J by 5 bases, with 8 bases between. Germline V gene sequence: CDR1 PRHDT, CDR2 FYEKMQ (reference sequence). Assay used: immunoSEQ multiplex PCR; TCRdb lists only in-frame clones, some missing. Here the sample spans 40,000 to 45,000 clones, around 88% being singletons. Material: CD4+ or CD8+ T cells sorted from blood, obtained in a trial of the OX40 agonist ivuxolimab. The source is an adult with an advanced solid tumor such as melanoma, head and neck, liver or kidney cancer. V is TRBV13 and J is TRBJ1-1, with D tentatively TRBD1 (6 bases). In nucleotides, the CDR3 is TGTGCCAGCAGCTTAGAAGGGGGTACTGAAGCTTTCTTT. This gives the protein CASSLEGGTEAFF.